A single sample gave rise to the 7 T cell receptor beta chains below, sequenced in a study of blood T cell repertoires in COVID-19. Sequenced by immunoSEQ multiplex PCR; TCRdb stores in-frame clones only, minus some. The sample consists of around 220,000 clones, 75% to 95% of them appearing once. Sequencing was carried out using PBMCs or T cells enriched from blood (not recorded which). These receptors came from a woman aged 18-35 years who had recovered from COVID-19.

The V call is TRBV27, the J call TRBJ2-7, with D perhaps matching TRBD2 (5 bases). Germline assignment: CDR1 MNHEY and CDR2 SMNVEV (reference sequence). The CDR3 consists of 17 residues. V was shortened by 5 bases and J by 4 bases, with 24 bases between the two germline ends. CDR3 sequence reads: CASSRRPLREGPYEQYF. The DNA for the CDR3 is TGTGCCAGCAGTCGCAGGCCACTCCGAGAGGGCCCTTACGAGCAGTACTTC.

V gene TRBV28 combines with J gene TRBJ1-5; TRBD1 matches 9 bases. The CDR3 is made up of 16 amino acids. In germline, CDR1 is MDHEN, CDR2 SYDVKM. J gave up 6 bases and V 4 bases, and 10 bases lay outside the gene matches. CDR3 loop: CASSYQQGARGQPQHF. The CDR3 DNA sequence: TGTGCCAGCAGTTACCAACAGGGGGCGAGAGGTCAGCCCCAGCATTTT.

This sequence joins TRBV27 and TRBJ1-5; the D gene is possibly TRBD1 (6 bases). CDR3 size: 15 residues. Per the germline V gene, CDR1 is MNHEY and CDR2 is SMNVEV (reference sequence). The V end lost 6 bases, the J end lost 0 bases, and 12 bases lay between the germline ends. CDR3 sequence (DNA): TGTGCCAGCAGACTACAGGGAGTTAGCAATCAGCCCCAGCATTTT. It encodes CASRLQGVSNQPQHF.

The chain carries TRBV28 and TRBJ1-2; 7 bases map to TRBD1. V was pared by 7 bases and J by 0 bases, with 5 bases of the junction left unmatched. Germline CDR1 and CDR2: MDHEN and SYDVKM. This CDR3 has 14 amino acids. For the CDR3, the DNA is TGTGCCAGCATCAGGACAGGAGCTAACTATGGCTACACCTTC. It codes for CASIRTGANYGYTF.

The gene calls are TRBV18 and TRBJ2-5, with 7 bases fitting TRBD2. Germline CDR1 reads KGHSH; CDR2 reads LQKENI. The CDR3 extends over 15 amino acids. J gave up 2 bases and V 2 bases, and 5 bases lay outside the gene matches. Here the CDR3 reads CASSPLSAGQETQYF. In DNA, the CDR3 is TGTGCCAGCTCACCATTATCAGCGGGACAAGAGACCCAGTACTTC.

This chain links TRBV7-3 with TRBJ1-1, with D unresolved. Germline CDR1 SGHTA, CDR2 FQGTGA. CDR3 size: 17 residues. The V end lost 2 bases, the J end lost 2 bases, and 18 bases lay between the germline ends. CDR3 region: CASSLYSGNPFNTEAFF. The CDR3, as DNA: TGTGCCAGCAGCTTATACAGCGGAAACCCGTTCAACACTGAAGCTTTCTTT.

This clone turned up a few times. The chain links TRBV3-1 (or the pseudogene TRBV3-2) to TRBJ1-2; D remains unclear. Trimming removed 1 base at V and 5 bases at J, with 5 bases between. The CDR3 sequence is 12 residues long. Looked up from germline, CDR1 is LGHDT and CDR2 is YNNKEL (reference sequence). The CDR3 sequence: CASSQGRYGYTF. CDR3 in DNA: TGTGCCAGCAGCCAAGGGAGGTATGGCTACACCTTC.